The 10 T cell receptor beta chains given below trace back to one sample, sequenced in a study of T cell changes during pregnancy in multiple sclerosis. Assay: immunoSEQ multiplex PCR; the TCRdb copy retains only in-frame clones and omits some. The table includes about 75,000 clones, around 89% detected once. Sequencing was performed on peripheral blood, taken in the first trimester of pregnancy. The receptors stem from a female donor in good health, enrolled as a control in a pregnancy study.

This clone came up once. The CDR3 is CASSHRTGGNYGYTF. The CDR3 DNA reads TGTGCCAGCAGCCACCGGACAGGGGGCAACTATGGCTACACCTTC. This chain links TRBV14 with TRBJ1-2; 11 bases map to TRBD1. The CDR3 consists of 15 residues. V shed 3 bases and J 2 bases; nucleotides not matched to a gene: 2. The V gene's germline CDR1 is SGHDN and CDR2 FVKESK.

The rearrangement uses TRBV6-1 and TRBJ1-5; D unclear. CDR1 is MNHNS, CDR2 SASEGT, per germline. This CDR3 region has 14 residues. Trimming took 4 bases from V and 0 from J, leaving 7 bases between them. The CDR3 sequence is CASSVADSNQPQHF. CDR3 nucleotides: TGTGCCAGCAGTGTGGCCGATAGCAATCAGCCCCAGCATTTT.

This clone was detected only a few times. Other DNA sequences from this sample encode an identical CDR3 as well. The chain has TRBV6-5 and TRBJ2-1, with TRBD2 matching 11 bases. V gave up 10 bases and J gave up 4 bases; unmatched junction bases: 3. The CDR3 has 13 amino acids. Germline lookup yields CDR1 MNHEY and CDR2 SVGAGI. CDR3 loop: CATGTSGYNEQFF. DNA of the CDR3: TGTGCCACCGGGACTAGCGGATACAATGAGCAGTTCTTC.

The gene calls are TRBV12-5 and TRBJ1-4, with a possible D match to TRBD1 (6 bases). V was pared by 2 bases and J by 8 bases, with 15 bases between. The CDR3 runs to 15 residues. Germline values: CDR1 LGHNT, CDR2 FRNRAP. For the CDR3, the DNA is TGTGCTAGTGGTTTGTCCCATACAGGGAGCGAAAAACTGTTTTTT. Translation gives CASGLSHTGSEKLFF.

The V and J genes are TRBV7-9 and TRBJ1-4; D remains unclear. With 1 base removed from V and 3 bases from J, the gap between germline ends came to 9 bases. CDR3 size: 15 residues. From germline, CDR1 is SEHNR and CDR2 FQNEAQ (reference sequence). As DNA, the CDR3 is TGTGCCAGCAGCTTAGGGGCGTCAGCTAATGAAAAACTGTTTTTT. As protein: CASSLGASANEKLFF.

V and J are TRBV19 and TRBJ1-6; TRBD1 agrees at 9 bases. Per germline, CDR1 LNHDA and CDR2 SQIVND (reference sequence). The CDR3 runs to 17 residues. The V gene end was trimmed by 5 bases and the J gene end by 3 bases; junction bases not matched to a gene: 8. The CDR3 DNA reads TGTGCCAGTAGTCTGGGACAGGGTTCTTTCTATAATTCACCCCTCCACTTT. Protein product: CASSLGQGSFYNSPLHF.

This clone was found once. The chain links TRBV7-2 to TRBJ2-2, with unresolved D. This CDR3 spans 15 amino acids. Trimming stripped 7 bases from V and 1 base from J, with 13 bases between. Germline CDR1 reads SGHTA; CDR2 reads FQGNSA. This chain's CDR3 is CASTLGRRNTGELFF. CDR3 nucleotide sequence: TGTGCCAGCACCCTGGGCAGGCGGAACACCGGGGAGCTGTTTTTT.

The rearrangement uses TRBV28 and TRBJ1-2, with 8 bases lining up with TRBD1. The CDR3 contains 15 residues. Germline V gives CDR1 MDHEN, CDR2 SYDVKM. With 6 bases clipped from V and 8 bases from J, the junction kept 14 bases outside the gene matches. CDR3 in amino acids: CASSFARQGSSGYTF. The CDR3 coding sequence is TGTGCCAGCAGCTTCGCCCGACAGGGGTCCAGCGGCTACACCTTC.

The chain links TRBV5-6 to TRBJ1-4; D remains ambiguous. Trimming pared 4 bases from V and 4 bases from J, leaving 8 bases between. Per germline, CDR1 SGHDT and CDR2 YYEEEE. The CDR3 is made up of 13 amino acids. The CDR3 bases are TGTGCCAGCAGCATCCGAGTTAATGAAAAACTGTTTTTT. This sequence encodes CASSIRVNEKLFF.

The CDR3 DNA reads TGTGCCAGCAGCCTAACCTTGGGGCCAAATTACAATCAGCCCCAGCATTTT. This encodes CASSLTLGPNYNQPQHF. The V call is TRBV5-6, the J call TRBJ1-5; perhaps TRBD1 as D (5 bases). This CDR3 is built from 17 residues. The ends were cut back, 4 bases at V and 3 bases at J, with 20 bases in the middle. CDR1 and CDR2 from the germline V gene are SGHDT and YYEEEE.